This passage covers 32 T cell receptor beta chains from one sample sequenced in a study of shared clonotypes between healthy human individuals. Libraries were prepared by immunoSEQ multiplex PCR; TCRdb keeps only in-frame clonotypes and omits some of them. The table includes about 710,000 clones, around 70% detected once. The specimen sequenced was memory CD4+ T cells sorted from blood. Described subset: CD45RA-negative fraction. All receptors derive from a woman in her 30s in good health.

This clone showed up just once. V and J are TRBV28 and TRBJ2-3, with 8 bases aligning to TRBD1. Germline CDR1 reads MDHEN; CDR2 reads SYDVKM. With V trimmed by 5 bases and J by 5 bases, 12 bases remained unmatched. This CDR3 contains 16 residues. CDR3 in DNA: TGTGCCAGCAGTCTGGCCGGACAGGGATTTAAAGATACGCAGTATTTT. It specifies CASSLAGQGFKDTQYF. Complete variable domain (other parts from reference TRBV28 and TRBJ2-3): DVKVTQSSRYLVKRTGEKVFLECVQDMDHENMFWYRQDPGLGLRLIYFSYDVKMKEKGDIPEGYSVSREKKERFSLILESASTNQTSMYLCASSLAGQGFKDTQYFGPGTRLTVL.

The table lists this clone with a few counts. The chain carries TRBV6-6 and TRBJ1-2; 9 positions agree with TRBD1. The CDR3 spans 16 residues. Trimming removed 2 bases from V and 4 bases from J; junction bases left unmatched: 8. Germline CDR1 reads MNHNY; CDR2 reads SVGAGI (reference sequence). This CDR3 reads CASSYGTGWDGYGYTF. CDR3 nucleotide sequence: TGTGCCAGCAGTTACGGGACAGGGTGGGACGGCTATGGCTACACCTTC.

Comments on this clone: The sample carries other DNA sequences with the same CDR3. The J gene is TRBJ1-2, the V gene TRBV28; 7 positions match TRBD1. This CDR3 spans 13 amino acids. Germline assignment: CDR1 MDHEN and CDR2 SYDVKM. The J segment lost 4 bases and the V segment lost 5 bases, leaving 4 bases of the junction unmatched. The chain's CDR3 is CASSRQGVYGYTF. In DNA form, the CDR3 reads TGTGCCAGCAGTCGTCAGGGGGTCTATGGCTACACCTTC.

Comment on this clone: Different DNA sequences within this sample yield the same CDR3. The V gene is TRBV28, the J gene TRBJ2-7, with D possibly matching TRBD1 (6 bases). The germline V gene has CDR1 MDHEN and CDR2 SYDVKM. The CDR3 is 14 amino acids. The germline V and J ends were trimmed by 3 bases and 0 bases, with 9 bases remaining between them. The DNA of the CDR3 is TGTGCCAGCAGTTTTTCAGGGGTCTCCTACGAGCAGTACTTC. This sequence encodes CASSFSGVSYEQYF.

The chain employs TRBV30 and TRBJ2-1, with 14 bases fitting TRBD2. The CDR3 runs to 14 residues. CDR1 is GTSNPN, CDR2 SVGIG, per germline (reference sequence). With V trimmed by 2 bases and J by 9 bases, 3 bases remained unmatched. The CDR3, as DNA: TGTGCCTGGAGTACCGGACTAGCGGGAGGTGAGCAGTTCTTC. Its translation: CAWSTGLAGGEQFF.

This rearrangement joins TRBV19 to TRBJ2-7; D gene unclear. V lost 5 bases and J lost 6, with 11 bases in between. This CDR3 is 12 amino acids long. The V gene's germline CDR1 is LNHDA and CDR2 SQIVND (reference sequence). CDR3 loop: CASSPSVSEQYF. CDR3 coding DNA: TGTGCCAGTAGTCCCTCAGTTTCCGAGCAGTACTTC.

Worth noting for this clone: The sample contains more than one DNA sequence encoding this CDR3. CDR3 sequence reads: CASSEQGQGTEAFF. The CDR3 bases are TGTGCCAGCAGTGAGCAGGGACAGGGCACTGAAGCTTTCTTT. The chain links TRBV2 to TRBJ1-1; 9 nucleotides align to TRBD1. V shed 3 bases, J shed 4 bases, and the junction held 3 bases outside the gene matches. This CDR3 is built from 14 residues. CDR1 SNHLY and CDR2 FYNNEI come from the germline V gene.

CDR3 coding DNA: TGTGCCAGCAGGTCCCGGGGGCGAATTGGAAACACCATATATTTT. It specifies CASRSRGRIGNTIYF. The V gene is TRBV28, the J gene TRBJ1-3; possible D gene TRBD1, 6 bases. CDR3 length: 15 amino acids. Looked up from germline, CDR1 is MDHEN and CDR2 is SYDVKM. V lost 6 bases and J 3 bases, leaving 15 bases between the germline ends.

The sample holds a few counts of this clone. Here the CDR3 reads CASSPSGTDTQYF. The CDR3, as DNA: TGTGCCAGTAGTCCCTCCGGTACAGATACGCAGTATTTT. The chain employs TRBV19 and TRBJ2-3, with unresolved D. The CDR3 runs to 13 residues. V dropped 5 bases and J dropped 3 bases, with 9 bases sitting between them. The germline V gene has CDR1 LNHDA and CDR2 SQIVND (reference sequence).

The chain combines TRBV11-2 with TRBJ2-5, with 8 bases matching TRBD2. The CDR3 is 16 amino acids. Germline V gene sequence: CDR1 SGHAT, CDR2 FQNNGV. The trim removed 5 bases at V and 5 bases at J, leaving 13 bases unmatched. The CDR3 nucleotides read TGTGCCAGCAGCCGCTTACTCACGGGAGGGGGTGAGACCCAGTACTTC. The encoded protein is CASSRLLTGGGETQYF.

As for this clone: Other DNA sequences within the sample encode an identical CDR3. The chain uses TRBV5-1 and TRBJ2-1, with unresolved D. In germline, CDR1 is SGHRS, CDR2 YFSETQ. The CDR3 spans 15 residues. V shed 1 base and J shed 4 bases, with 12 bases lying between them. The chain's CDR3 is CASSLSSSLYNEQFF. In nucleotides, the CDR3 is TGCGCCAGCAGCTTGTCGTCTAGTCTGTACAATGAGCAGTTCTTC.

This chain links TRBV5-1 with TRBJ1-1; D is undetermined. V lost 4 bases and J 1 base, leaving 14 bases between the germline ends. CDR3 size: 15 residues. Per the germline V gene, CDR1 is SGHRS and CDR2 is YFSETQ. CDR3 in DNA: TGCGCCAGCAGCCCCGCAACGGACGGGAACACTGAAGCTTTCTTT. Amino acid sequence: CASSPATDGNTEAFF.

This rearrangement joins TRBV6-6 to TRBJ1-5; no reliable D call. In germline, CDR1 is MNHNY, CDR2 SVGAGI (reference sequence). This CDR3 has 15 residues. The V end was cut by 7 bases, the J end by 0 bases, with 13 bases between. This CDR3 reads CASTPIPNSNQPQHF. In DNA form, the CDR3 reads TGTGCCAGCACCCCCATCCCCAATAGCAATCAGCCCCAGCATTTT.

V usage is TRBV6-6 and J usage is TRBJ1-1; 12 nucleotides line up with TRBD1. This CDR3 comprises 14 residues. Germline assignment: CDR1 MNHNY and CDR2 SVGAGI (reference sequence). J was trimmed by 5 bases and V by 6 bases; bases with no gene match: 4. In DNA, the CDR3 is TGTGCCAGCAGGGGACAGGGGGCATCGACTGAAGCTTTCTTT. It specifies CASRGQGASTEAFF.

CDR3 sequence reads: CASSQDRWRVYGYTF. CDR3 bases: TGTGCCAGCAGCCAAGATCGGTGGAGAGTCTATGGCTACACCTTC. The genes are TRBV14 and TRBJ1-2; D is unclear. The CDR3 sequence is 15 residues long. The ends were cut back, 0 bases at V and 4 bases at J, with 12 bases in the middle. Germline CDR1 is SGHDN and CDR2 is FVKESK.

This clone was found once. The sample holds other DNA sequences that translate to the same CDR3. The J gene is TRBJ2-1, the V gene TRBV5-1, with D possibly matching TRBD1 (6 bases). CDR3 length: 13 amino acids. V lost 2 bases, J lost 7 bases, and 10 bases lay in between. Germline V gene data show CDR1 as SGHRS and CDR2 as YFSETQ. CDR3 DNA: TGCGCCAGCAGCTTTGGACAGTATAATGAGCAGTTCTTC. This encodes CASSFGQYNEQFF.

This rearrangement joins TRBV5-5 to TRBJ2-7; tentative D call: TRBD1 (7 bases). The CDR3 is 13 residues long. V was shortened by 6 bases and J by 3 bases, with 13 bases between the two germline ends. The germline V gene encodes CDR1 SGHKS and CDR2 YYEKEE (reference sequence). The chain's CDR3 is CASIRGAYYEQYF. For the CDR3, the DNA is TGTGCCAGCATCAGGGGGGCCTACTACGAGCAGTACTTC.

This clone was counted only a few times. The rearrangement joins TRBV5-8 to TRBJ1-3; 8 bases line up with TRBD1. The V gene end was trimmed by 4 bases and the J gene end by 2 bases; junction bases not matched to a gene: 11. The CDR3 is made up of 17 amino acids. Germline V CDR1 and CDR2: SGHTS, YDEGEE. CDR3 in amino acids: CASSQAVLQGAGNTIYF. The CDR3 DNA reads TGTGCCAGCAGCCAAGCCGTCTTACAGGGGGCTGGAAACACCATATATTTT.

To note about this clone: The sample carries other DNA sequences with the same CDR3. The genes are TRBV19 and TRBJ2-7; D is uncertain. The germline V gene has CDR1 LNHDA and CDR2 SQIVND (reference sequence). The germline V and J ends were trimmed by 2 bases and 1 base, with 3 bases remaining between them. CDR3 length: 12 amino acids. CDR3 sequence: CASSIRSYEQYF. Here the CDR3 DNA reads TGTGCCAGTAGTATAAGGTCCTACGAGCAGTACTTC.

Concerning this clone itself: This may arise from a read error, as a much more abundant clone is one base away. This rearrangement joins TRBV25-1 to TRBJ2-5; D remains unclear. The DNA end favors TRBJ2-7, so the J call may be wrong. The CDR3 extends over 11 amino acids. Germline V gene sequence: CDR1 MGHDK, CDR2 SYGVNS. The CDR3 DNA is TGTGCCAGCAGCCGGTCCTACGAGCAGTACTTC. Amino acid sequence: CASSRSYEQYF.

V and J are TRBV7-3 and TRBJ2-1; either TRBD1 or TRBD2 may fit D (5 bases each). The ends were cut back, 3 bases at V and 7 bases at J, with 10 bases in the middle. Germline CDR1 SGHTA, CDR2 FQGTGA. This CDR3 is 13 amino acids long. This CDR3 is CASSFSEGNEQFF. The CDR3, as DNA: TGTGCCAGCAGCTTCAGTGAGGGGAATGAGCAGTTCTTC.

The chain joins TRBV7-3 to TRBJ2-5; no reliable D call. Germline V lookup: CDR1 SGHTA, CDR2 FQGTGA. The CDR3 is made up of 14 amino acids. V gave up 2 bases and J gave up 6 bases, with 13 bases separating them. In nucleotides, the CDR3 is TGTGCCAGCAGCTTATCGGCCGGAGCGAAGACCCAGTACTTC. This codes for CASSLSAGAKTQYF.

As regards this clone: The same CDR3 can be traced to other DNA sequences in this sample. The rearrangement links TRBV5-1 to TRBJ2-5, with 12 bases aligning to TRBD1. CDR3 length equals 15 residues. J was trimmed by 5 bases and V by 3 bases; bases with no gene match: 5. Germline assignment: CDR1 SGHRS and CDR2 YFSETQ. The CDR3 DNA reads as TGCGCCAGCAGCTCCGGGACAGGGGGCGAGGAGACCCAGTACTTC. This gives the protein CASSSGTGGEETQYF.

The chain links TRBV4-2 to TRBJ2-1; 10 bases are a match to TRBD2. The CDR3 consists of 18 residues. V shed 0 bases, J shed 7 bases, and the junction held 12 bases outside the gene matches. CDR1 and CDR2 from the germline V gene are LGHNA and YNFKEQ. Here the CDR3 reads CASSQDYLAGVGGNEQFF. The DNA of the CDR3 is TGTGCCAGCAGCCAAGATTACCTAGCGGGAGTAGGTGGGAATGAGCAGTTCTTC.

The chain's CDR3 is CSVGYGSNNGGYTF. The CDR3 region has the DNA TGCAGCGTTGGTTACGGTAGTAACAACGGGGGCTACACCTTC. The chain combines TRBV29-1 with TRBJ1-2, with D unclear. CDR1 and CDR2 (germline): SQVTM, ANQGSEA. The ends were cut back, 4 bases at V and 8 bases at J, with 20 bases in the middle. CDR3 size: 14 residues.

The chain employs TRBV10-3 and TRBJ1-3; D may be TRBD1 (6 bases). The V end was cut by 4 bases, the J end by 2 bases, with 9 bases between. Germline-derived CDR1 and CDR2 are ENHRY and SYGVKD. The CDR3 is 14 amino acids. CDR3 protein: CAISAGDAGNTIYF. CDR3 DNA: TGTGCCATCAGTGCAGGGGACGCTGGAAACACCATATATTTT.

On this clone itself: Given a much more abundant clone one base away, this may be a read error. The gene calls are TRBV19 and TRBJ1-5; D is unresolved. The germline gives CDR1 LNHDA, CDR2 SQIVND (reference sequence). The CDR3 spans 13 residues. Trimming cost V 5 bases and J 0 bases, with 5 bases left between them. The CDR3 nucleotides are TGTGCCAGTAGTTCCACTAGCAATCAGCCCCAGCATTTT. As protein: CASSSTSNQPQHF.

The chain carries TRBV5-4 and TRBJ2-2; D not resolved. Germline CDR1 SGHNT, CDR2 YYREEE (reference sequence). The CDR3 is 14 amino acids. V gave up 3 bases and J gave up 1 base, with 7 bases separating them. As DNA, the CDR3 is TGTGCCAGCAGCTCGCTGGAGAACACCGGGGAGCTGTTTTTT. It specifies CASSSLENTGELFF.

Comments on this clone: Other DNA sequences within the sample encode an identical CDR3. CDR3 sequence reads: CASSLDLASYNEQFF. The CDR3 coding sequence is TGCGCCAGCAGCTTGGACCTCGCTTCCTACAATGAGCAGTTCTTC. This sequence joins TRBV5-1 and TRBJ2-1; no clear D. Germline CDR1 is SGHRS and CDR2 is YFSETQ. V was trimmed by 0 bases and J by 1 base, leaving 8 bases between them. The CDR3 totals 15 residues. The variable domain in full, with the rest retrieved from reference TRBV5-1 and TRBJ2-1, is KAGVTQTPRYLIKTRGQQVTLSCSPISGHRSVSWYQQTPGQGLQFLFEYFSETQRNKGNFPGRFSGRQFSNSRSEMNVSTLELGDSALYLCASSLDLASYNEQFFGPGTRLTVL.

The chain has TRBV19 and TRBJ2-1; a weak D match, TRBD1 (5 bases). Trimming stripped 6 bases from V and 4 bases from J, with 16 bases between. CDR1 is LNHDA and CDR2 is SQIVND in the germline V gene (reference sequence). This CDR3 contains 15 residues. For the CDR3, the DNA is TGTGCCAGTAGACCTGCAGGGTTTAGTTACAATGAGCAGTTCTTC. Translating gives CASRPAGFSYNEQFF. Full variable domain (rest looked up from reference TRBV19 and TRBJ2-1): DGGITQSPKYLFRKEGQNVTLSCEQNLNHDAMYWYRQDPGQGLRLIYYSQIVNDFQKGDIAEGYSVSREKKESFPLTVTSAQKNPTAFYLCASRPAGFSYNEQFFGPGTRLTVL.

This clone has only a few counts. V and J are TRBV7-6 and TRBJ2-1; D might be TRBD1 or TRBD2, each matching 5 bases. Germline values: CDR1 SGHVS, CDR2 FNYEAQ. The CDR3 runs 15 residues. Trimming took off 5 bases at V and 6 bases at J, with 17 bases between the two ends. The DNA of the CDR3 is TGTGCCAGCAGCCTAATGCAGGGAGCGATCAATGAGCAGTTCTTC. Protein sequence: CASSLMQGAINEQFF.

The V gene is TRBV28, the J gene TRBJ2-7; D possibly uses TRBD1 or TRBD2 (5 bases each). Trimming took off 6 bases at V and 8 bases at J, with 23 bases between the two ends. The germline gives CDR1 MDHEN, CDR2 SYDVKM. The CDR3 loop spans 15 amino acids. CDR3 sequence (DNA): TGTGCCAGCAGAGCTGACGGGGCTTGGGGGATGAAGCAGTACTTC. Protein product: CASRADGAWGMKQYF. Based on the CDR3 plus reference TRBV28 and TRBJ2-7, the full variable domain is DVKVTQSSRYLVKRTGEKVFLECVQDMDHENMFWYRQDPGLGLRLIYFSYDVKMKEKGDIPEGYSVSREKKERFSLILESASTNQTSMYLCASRADGAWGMKQYFGPGTRLTVT.